This T cell receptor beta chain was recovered during a study of blood T cell repertoires in COVID-19. Study-level information: PBMCs, B-cell-depleted T cells, or T cells provided the cDNA or gDNA that made up the material.

Repertoires were generated with immunoSEQ multiplex PCR, while TCRdb's copy carries only in-frame clones and drops some. The table records 150,000 to 190,000 clones, 76% of them present only once. Trimming removed 4 bases at V and 5 bases at J, with 12 bases between. The CDR3 has 14 amino acids. Germline values: CDR1 LGHNA, CDR2 YNFKEQ. V usage is TRBV4-2 and J usage is TRBJ2-1; possibly TRBD2 for D (5 bases). The TCR sequence derives from a woman older than 75 with acute or convalescent COVID-19. Sequencing was performed on peripheral blood. The DNA for the CDR3 is TGTGCCAGCAGCCCCCGGCGAGGGAACAATGAGCAGTTCTTC. This codes for CASSPRRGNNEQFF.